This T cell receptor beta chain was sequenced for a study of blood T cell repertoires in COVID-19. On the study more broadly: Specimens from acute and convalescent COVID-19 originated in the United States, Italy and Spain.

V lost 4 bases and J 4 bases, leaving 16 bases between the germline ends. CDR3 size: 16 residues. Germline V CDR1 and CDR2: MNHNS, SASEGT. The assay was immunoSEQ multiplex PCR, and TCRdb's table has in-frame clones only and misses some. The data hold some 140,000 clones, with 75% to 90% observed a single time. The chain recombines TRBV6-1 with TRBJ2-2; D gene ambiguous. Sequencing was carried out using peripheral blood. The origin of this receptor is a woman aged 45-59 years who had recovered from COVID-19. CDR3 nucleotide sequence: TGTGCCAGCAGTGGCTCTTTCAGTGGTGGCACCGGGGAGCTGTTTTTT. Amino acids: CASSGSFSGGTGELFF.